This T cell receptor beta chain was obtained from a study of cytomegalovirus exposure and HLA in healthy donors (dated by TCRdb to about 2017). Regarding the complete study: An earlier analysis of roughly 630 of the donors reported 276 Gb of sequence data and approximately 110 million unique TCR beta sequences from 150 million to 200 million T cells. An earlier analysis of several hundred of the donors applied high-throughput TCR beta sequencing to assess whether each TCR beta V gene segment acted as functional or pseudogenic. Approximately 300 gigabases of sequencing data and tens of millions of unique TCR sequences made up an early release that covered approximately 650 HLA-typed donors. Typing coverage differed by locus: A, B, C, DRB1 and DQB1 were typed in about 629-630 donors, DQA1 in about 500, DPA1 in around 580, and DPB1 in roughly 470. Every repertoire in the discovery cohort had been generated on one and the same sequencing platform. The later analysis used no new phenotypic data to find candidate immune exposures, relying instead on TCR beta sequences and their occurrence across donors. A few DR-DQ haplotypes were handled as single units for association and clustering because linkage in the cohort was strong. HLA typing included class I and class II loci at four-digit resolution. A separate validation cohort of roughly 130 different subjects was used in addition to the roughly 620-subject first cohort. Of the 398 genotyped donors, around 81% fell in the genetic ancestry cluster associated with self-reported Caucasian donors. Among about 370 genotyped donors of the cohort, an average of around 250,000 unique TCR beta nucleotide sequences was sequenced per donor, of which about 18% were non-productive. High-throughput TCR immunosequencing, statistical association of individual TCRs with disease status, and machine learning were combined to predict cytomegalovirus infection status. The aim of the study was to test whether cataloging public T cell receptors could identify signatures of past pathogen exposure. Donor age, sex, ethnicity and CMV serostatus were compiled alongside the repertoire data. To study patterns of TCR occurrence, a later analysis re-analyzed previously published TCR beta repertoires from 666 donors and added high-resolution HLA genotyping. A later genetic analysis took genome-wide SNP genotypes for about three fifths of the 666 donors and used that subset as a discovery cohort. The study profiled the T cell repertoires of some 610 subjects by immunosequencing and related them to cytomegalovirus serostatus.

The investigation overall reported the following: According to a later analysis, TCR association rates differed among HLA loci, with DRB1 alleles showing the most associated TCRs and HLA-C alleles showing the fewest. A cluster of highly shared sequence variants was judged likely to be a technical artifact of the sequencing pipeline. The classifier was reported to diagnose cytomegalovirus status with high specificity and sensitivity in both the original and validation cohorts. A further reported finding was that TCR beta sequences accurately predicted the HLA-A and HLA-B alleles for most subjects in the first cohort. In vitro tests confirmed that three of the cytomegalovirus-associated TCR beta chains recognize cytomegalovirus antigens. The presence/absence analyses assumed that sequencing depth was roughly uniform across donors, and that assumption may not be true. Most TCR sequences were observed very rarely across donors, whereas some public TCRs were present in many individuals. Compared with the approximately 670-donor mean, donors in an Asian-associated ancestry cluster had fewer N-insertions in productive TCRs, according to a later genetic analysis. For the cohort, immune exposure information was limited to CMV serostatus. In this cohort, only TCR beta chains were sequenced, and detectable features were limited by the absence of alpha or paired-chain data. A later analysis associated approximately 17,000 TCR beta sequences with specific HLA alleles at a false discovery rate of 0.05. Because some donors lacked HLA typing at each locus, the association tests relied only on the typed subset. The 87-base-pair reads could not distinguish some IMGT-functional V segments, including TRBV6-2 and TRBV6-3, so those segments were excluded. In a later analysis, HLA-associated TCR beta chains showed more clonal expansion and lower generation probabilities than non-associated chains that were equally common. A later genetic analysis associated a missense DCLRE1C variant with V-gene and J-gene trimming of TCR beta chains, and an independent cohort replicated the association. The earlier analysis of some 540 of the donors excluded approximately 17 rarely observed V segments, including chromosome 9 orphons, because counts were too low. According to a later analysis, most CMV-associated TCR beta chains appeared to be HLA-restricted, and the HLA associations seemed to be driven largely by CMV exposure. According to a later analysis, parvovirus B19, influenza, CMV and Epstein-Barr virus appeared linked to several top co-occurrence clusters. It was suggested by the authors that the approach could potentially be generalized to other disease states and immunological phenotypes. In an earlier analysis of some 500 of the donors, most TCR beta V segments appeared in productive rearrangements about 87% or about 30% of the time, broadly matching IMGT annotations. The study gave a list of about 160 TCR beta chains associated with cytomegalovirus. Correlated functional status among segregating V segments might be attributable to linkage disequilibrium, but an unknown experimental factor could not be ruled out. When HLA alleles, especially DR and DQ, strongly co-occurred, TCR associations were difficult to assign to individual alleles.

According to the germline V gene, CDR1 reads SGDLS and CDR2 reads YYNGEE. From the cysteine through the phenylalanine, the CDR3 covers 14 amino acids. The DNA shown is the 42-base CDR3, in frame from base 1. V is reduced by 1 base and J by 2 bases, leaving a spacing of 9 bases between them. The receptor library was made with the immunoSEQ multiplex PCR assay. For the multiplex PCR, a mixture combining 60 forward primers for TCR Vbeta segments and 13 reverse primers for TCR Jbeta segments was used. A multiplex PCR assay on genomic DNA amplified the CDR3 region of rearranged TCR beta genes. The amplified TCR beta libraries were sequenced on the Illumina HiSeq System as 87-base-pair reads. Per the source publication's procedure: Across the 666 repertoires, a later analysis counted approximately 75 million unique TCR beta chains, 9 million to 14 million of which were shared by at least two donors. A nearest-neighbor algorithm error-corrected the raw reads and collapsed the reads into unique sequences, merging closely related sequences to remove PCR and sequencing errors. To assign V, D and J gene segments, CDR3 sequences were aligned to IMGT reference sequences. For a sequence to be retained, at least a six-nucleotide match to both a V gene segment and a J gene segment was required. A rearrangement counted as productive if the CDR3 had no stop codons and remained in frame with V and J, and every other rearrangement counted as non-productive. CDR3 was defined by IMGT convention, running from the second conserved V-encoded cysteine to the conserved J-encoded phenylalanine. The earlier analysis of some 540 of the donors excluded any sequence lacking an unambiguous match to a single V gene segment. An earlier analysis of almost 600 of the donors classified V segments as functional when productive rearrangements were above 56.7% and as segregating when the standard deviation between donors was above 5%. A statistical classification framework was built to diagnose cytomegalovirus status from the catalog of TCR beta chain sequences. In a later analysis, V and J genes were assigned by comparing TCR nucleotide sequences against IMGT/GENE-DB human TR gene sequences. In a later analysis, CDR3 sequences and most-parsimonious VDJ recombination scenarios were assigned using the TCRdist pipeline. In a later analysis, every TCR beta chain was defined by the combination of its CDR3 amino acid sequence and its V-gene family, and reads without a unique V-gene family were dropped. In a later analysis, 450 to 600 highly shared, low-generation-probability nucleotide sequences were removed to address suspected cross-contamination and a sequencing artifact. In a later analysis, a clonal expansion index was calculated for each public chain from normalized within-repertoire ranks of inferred template counts. A later analysis computed generation probabilities with a VDJ recombination model fitted to out-of-frame rearrangements, and checked the results against IGoR. In a later analysis, hypergeometric tests were used to score TCR-TCR, TCR-HLA and TCR-CMV co-occurrence, with a repertoire-size bias correction applied to TCR pairs. False discovery rates were estimated in a later analysis by permuting HLA or CMV assignments 20 times. A later analysis grouped co-occurring TCRs with DBSCAN, adding TCRdist sequence similarity when clustering within HLA-allele-positive subsets. Repertoires with fewer than 30,000 or more than 120,000 public chains were left out of co-occurrence clustering, as were five repertoires with anomalous nucleotide sharing. TCRdb obtained this table from immuneACCESS and retained in-frame rearrangements with V and J assigned. These tables miss some clones; where compared with another copy, unresolved V genes account for less than half of the shortfall, and the remainder is unexplained. V and J calls and clone size follow that table, whereas D and trimming were derived from the DNA. For this sample the table gives about 150,000 clones, of which about four fifths were detected only once. The top ten clonotypes cover about 5.9% of the sample.

As regards this clone: It lacks a known antigen. No base-level quality is on record; no much larger clone is a single base apart.

In total, around 600 healthy bone marrow donors made up the cohort. At the time of sampling, every cohort member was nominally healthy, though immune exposures that went unrecorded were likely present. The donor was CMV seropositive and belonged to the group of more than 250 seropositive cohort members. Each donor provided a peripheral blood sample, and peripheral blood mononuclear cells were used for TCR beta sequencing. The Qiagen DNeasy Blood Extraction Kit was used to extract genomic DNA from the blood cell samples. Specimen: PBMCs. The receptor's source is a man aged 50 to 59 in good health and CMV-seropositive. The chain was built from TRBV9 and TRBJ1-2; the D gene is possibly TRBD1, with 6 bases matching. The CDR3 region: CASSVSTGNYGYTF. The DNA reads TGTGCCAGCAGCGTATCCACAGGGAACTATGGCTACACCTTC.